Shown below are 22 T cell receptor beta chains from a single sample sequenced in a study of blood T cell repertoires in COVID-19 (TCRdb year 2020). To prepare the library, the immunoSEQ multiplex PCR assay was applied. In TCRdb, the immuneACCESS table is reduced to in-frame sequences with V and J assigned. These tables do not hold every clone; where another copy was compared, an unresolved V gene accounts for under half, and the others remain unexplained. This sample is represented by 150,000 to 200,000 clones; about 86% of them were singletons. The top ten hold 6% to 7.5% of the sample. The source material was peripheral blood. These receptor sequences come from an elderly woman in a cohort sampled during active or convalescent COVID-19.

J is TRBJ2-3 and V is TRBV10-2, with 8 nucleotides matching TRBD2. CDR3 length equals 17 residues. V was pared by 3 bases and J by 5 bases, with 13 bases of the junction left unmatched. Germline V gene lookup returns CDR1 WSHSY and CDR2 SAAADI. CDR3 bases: TGCGCCAGCAGTGACCCGATTAGGCGGGAGGTGGGAGATACGCAGTATTTT. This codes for CASSDPIRREVGDTQYF.

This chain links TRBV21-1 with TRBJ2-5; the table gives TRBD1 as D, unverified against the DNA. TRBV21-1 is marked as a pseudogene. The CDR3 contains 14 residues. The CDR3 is CASSRDRVEETQYF. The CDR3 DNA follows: TGTGCCAGCAGCAGGGACAGGGTGGAGGAGACCCAGTACTTC.

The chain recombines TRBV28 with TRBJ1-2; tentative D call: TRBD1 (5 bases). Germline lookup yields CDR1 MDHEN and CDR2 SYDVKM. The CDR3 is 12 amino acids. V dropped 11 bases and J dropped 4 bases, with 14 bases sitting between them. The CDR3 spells CAPLGGPYGYTF. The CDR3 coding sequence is TGTGCCCCCCTCGGGGGACCCTATGGCTACACCTTC.

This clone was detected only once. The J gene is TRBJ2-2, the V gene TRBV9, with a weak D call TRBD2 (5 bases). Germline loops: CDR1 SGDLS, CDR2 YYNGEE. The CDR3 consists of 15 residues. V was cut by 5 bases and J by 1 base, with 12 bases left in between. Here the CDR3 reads CASRGTGLNTGELFF. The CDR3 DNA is TGTGCCAGCAGGGGTACTGGACTGAACACCGGGGAGCTGTTTTTT.

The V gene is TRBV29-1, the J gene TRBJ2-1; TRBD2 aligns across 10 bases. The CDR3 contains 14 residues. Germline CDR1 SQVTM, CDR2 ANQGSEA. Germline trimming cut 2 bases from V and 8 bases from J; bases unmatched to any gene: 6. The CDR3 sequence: CSVEPSGGPDEQFF. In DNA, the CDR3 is TGCAGCGTTGAACCTAGCGGGGGACCGGATGAGCAGTTCTTC.

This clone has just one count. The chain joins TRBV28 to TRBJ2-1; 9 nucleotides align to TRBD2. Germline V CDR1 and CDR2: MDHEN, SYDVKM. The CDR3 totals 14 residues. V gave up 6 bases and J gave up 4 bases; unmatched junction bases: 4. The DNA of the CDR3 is TGTGCCAGCAGATATAGCGGGGGATACAATGAGCAGTTCTTC. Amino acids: CASRYSGGYNEQFF.

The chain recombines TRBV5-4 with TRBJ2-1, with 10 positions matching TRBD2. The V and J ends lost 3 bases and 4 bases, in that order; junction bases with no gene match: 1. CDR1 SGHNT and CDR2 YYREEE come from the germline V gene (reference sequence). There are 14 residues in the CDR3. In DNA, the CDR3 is TGTGCCAGCAGCTCACTAGCGGGATACAATGAGCAGTTCTTC. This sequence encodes CASSSLAGYNEQFF. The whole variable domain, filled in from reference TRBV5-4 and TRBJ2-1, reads ETGVTQSPTHLIKTRGQQVTLRCSSQSGHNTVSWYQQALGQGPQFIFQYYREEENGRGNFPPRFSGLQFPNYSSELNVNALELDDSALYLCASSSLAGYNEQFFGPGTRLTVL.

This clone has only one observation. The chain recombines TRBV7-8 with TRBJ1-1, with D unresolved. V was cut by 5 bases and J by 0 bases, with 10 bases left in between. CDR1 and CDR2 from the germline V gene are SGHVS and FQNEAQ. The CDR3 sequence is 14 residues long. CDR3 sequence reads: CASSPGGLNTEAFF. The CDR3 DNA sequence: TGTGCCAGCAGCCCTGGCGGGCTGAACACTGAAGCTTTCTTT.

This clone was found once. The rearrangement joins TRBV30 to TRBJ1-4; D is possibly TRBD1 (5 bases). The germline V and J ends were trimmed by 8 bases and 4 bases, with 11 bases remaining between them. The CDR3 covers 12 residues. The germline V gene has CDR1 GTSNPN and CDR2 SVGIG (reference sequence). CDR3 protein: CAGGGFNEKLFF. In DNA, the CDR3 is TGTGCCGGCGGGGGGTTTAATGAAAAACTGTTTTTT.

CDR3 coding DNA: TGTGCCAGCAGCCAAGGAATTGGAGGGTTGGTCTACACCATATATTTT. Translated: CASSQGIGGLVYTIYF. The J gene is TRBJ1-3, the V gene TRBV3-1 (or the pseudogene TRBV3-2); D is ambiguous. From germline, CDR1 is LGHDT and CDR2 YNNKEL (reference sequence). With 1 base removed from V and 8 bases from J, the gap between germline ends came to 18 bases. The length of the CDR3 is 16 residues.

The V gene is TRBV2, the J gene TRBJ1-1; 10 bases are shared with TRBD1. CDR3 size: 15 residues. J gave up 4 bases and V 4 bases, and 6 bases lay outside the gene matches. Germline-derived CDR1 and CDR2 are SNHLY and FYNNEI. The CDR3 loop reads CASSGGRTGGTEAFF. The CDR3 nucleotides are TGTGCCAGCAGTGGAGGGCGGACAGGGGGCACTGAAGCTTTCTTT.

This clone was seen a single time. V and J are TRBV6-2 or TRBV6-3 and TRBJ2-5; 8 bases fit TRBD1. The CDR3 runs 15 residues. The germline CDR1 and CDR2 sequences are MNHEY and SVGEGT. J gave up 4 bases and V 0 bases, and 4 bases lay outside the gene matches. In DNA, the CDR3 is TGTGCCAGCAGTTACTCCAGGACAGGGCTAGAGACCCAGTACTTC. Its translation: CASSYSRTGLETQYF.

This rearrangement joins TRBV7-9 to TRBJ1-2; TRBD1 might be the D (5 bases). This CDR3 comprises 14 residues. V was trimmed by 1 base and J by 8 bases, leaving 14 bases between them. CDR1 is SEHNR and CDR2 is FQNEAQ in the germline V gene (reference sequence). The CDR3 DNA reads TGTGCCAGCAGCTTAGACCGCCAGGGAGGAGGCTACACCTTC. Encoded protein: CASSLDRQGGGYTF. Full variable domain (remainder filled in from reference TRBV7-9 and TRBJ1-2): DTGVSQNPRHKITKRGQNVTFRCDPISEHNRLYWYRQTLGQGPEFLTYFQNEAQLEKSRLLSDRFSAERPKGSFSTLEIQRTEQGDSAMYLCASSLDRQGGGYTFGSGTRLTVV.

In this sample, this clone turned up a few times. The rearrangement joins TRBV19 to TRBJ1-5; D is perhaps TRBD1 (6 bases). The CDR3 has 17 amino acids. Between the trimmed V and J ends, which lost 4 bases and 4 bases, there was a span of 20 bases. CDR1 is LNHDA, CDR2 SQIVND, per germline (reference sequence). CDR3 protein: CASSTAGGQWINQPQHF. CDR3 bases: TGTGCCAGTAGTACCGCCGGAGGACAGTGGATAAATCAGCCCCAGCATTTT.

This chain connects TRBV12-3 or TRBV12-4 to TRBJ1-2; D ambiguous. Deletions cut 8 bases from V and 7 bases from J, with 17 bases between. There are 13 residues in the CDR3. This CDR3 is CASLSLGSSGYTF. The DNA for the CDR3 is TGTGCCAGCCTCAGCCTCGGGTCATCTGGCTACACCTTC.

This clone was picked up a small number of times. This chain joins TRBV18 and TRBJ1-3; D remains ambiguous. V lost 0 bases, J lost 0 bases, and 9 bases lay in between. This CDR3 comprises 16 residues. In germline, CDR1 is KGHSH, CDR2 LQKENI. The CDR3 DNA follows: TGTGCCAGCTCACCACCGTCCACGAGCTCTGGAAACACCATATATTTT. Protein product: CASSPPSTSSGNTIYF.

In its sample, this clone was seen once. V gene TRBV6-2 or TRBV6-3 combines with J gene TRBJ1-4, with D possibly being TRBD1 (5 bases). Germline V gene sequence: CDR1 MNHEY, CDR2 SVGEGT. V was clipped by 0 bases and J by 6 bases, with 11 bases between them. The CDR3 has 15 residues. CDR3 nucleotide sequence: TGTGCCAGCAGTTACTCGCAGGGCGCACATGAAAAACTGTTTTTT. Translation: CASSYSQGAHEKLFF.

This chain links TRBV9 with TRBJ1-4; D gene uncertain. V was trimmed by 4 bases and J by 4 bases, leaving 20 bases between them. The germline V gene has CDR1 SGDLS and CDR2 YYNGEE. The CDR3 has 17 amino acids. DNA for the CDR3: TGTGCCAGCAGCCATACCGGGTTACGGGGTCTTAATGAAAAACTGTTTTTT. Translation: CASSHTGLRGLNEKLFF. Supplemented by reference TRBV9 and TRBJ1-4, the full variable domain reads DSGVTQTPKHLITATGQRVTLRCSPRSGDLSVYWYQQSLDQGLQFLIQYYNGEERAKGNILERFSAQQFPDLHSELNLSSLELGDSALYFCASSHTGLRGLNEKLFFGSGTQLSVL.

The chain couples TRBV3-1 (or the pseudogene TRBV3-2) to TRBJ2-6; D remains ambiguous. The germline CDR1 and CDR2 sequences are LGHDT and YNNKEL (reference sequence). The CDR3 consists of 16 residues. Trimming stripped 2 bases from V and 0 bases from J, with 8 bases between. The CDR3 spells CASSQNINSGANVLTF. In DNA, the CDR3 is TGTGCCAGCAGCCAAAACATCAACTCTGGGGCCAACGTCCTGACTTTC.

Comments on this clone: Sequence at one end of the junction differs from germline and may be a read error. This chain's CDR3 is CASIGTGRANYGYTF. The DNA of the CDR3 is TGTGCGAGCATAGGGACAGGCAGAGCTAACTATGGCTACACCTTC. V and J are TRBV6-5 and TRBJ1-2; 8 bases align to TRBD1. Germline lookup yields CDR1 MNHEY and CDR2 SVGAGI. CDR3 size: 15 residues.

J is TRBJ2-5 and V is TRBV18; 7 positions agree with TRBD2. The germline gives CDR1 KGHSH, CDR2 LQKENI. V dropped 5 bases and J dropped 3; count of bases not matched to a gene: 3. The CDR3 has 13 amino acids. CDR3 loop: CASSAGAEETQYF. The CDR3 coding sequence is TGTGCCAGCTCAGCGGGAGCTGAAGAGACCCAGTACTTC.

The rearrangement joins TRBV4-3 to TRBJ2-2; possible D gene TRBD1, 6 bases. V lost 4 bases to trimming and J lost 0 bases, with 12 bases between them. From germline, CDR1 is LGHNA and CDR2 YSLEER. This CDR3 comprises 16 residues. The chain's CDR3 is CASSLGDTANTGELFF. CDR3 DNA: TGCGCCAGCAGCCTTGGGGACACGGCGAACACCGGGGAGCTGTTTTTT.